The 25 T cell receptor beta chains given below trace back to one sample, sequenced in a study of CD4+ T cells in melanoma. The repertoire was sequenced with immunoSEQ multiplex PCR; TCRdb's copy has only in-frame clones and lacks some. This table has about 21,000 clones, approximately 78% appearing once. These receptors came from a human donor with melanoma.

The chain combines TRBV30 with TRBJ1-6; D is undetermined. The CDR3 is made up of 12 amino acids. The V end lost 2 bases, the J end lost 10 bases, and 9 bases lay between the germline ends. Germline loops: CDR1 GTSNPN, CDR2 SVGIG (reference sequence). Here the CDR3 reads CAWSRLGSPLHF. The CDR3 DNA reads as TGTGCCTGGAGTAGACTTGGGTCACCCCTCCACTTT. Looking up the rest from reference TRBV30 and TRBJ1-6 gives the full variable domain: SQTIHQWPATLVQPVGSPLSLECTVEGTSNPNLYWYRQAAGRGLQLLFYSVGIGQISSEVPQNLSASRPQDRQFILSSKKLLLSDSGFYLCAWSRLGSPLHFGNGTRLTVT.

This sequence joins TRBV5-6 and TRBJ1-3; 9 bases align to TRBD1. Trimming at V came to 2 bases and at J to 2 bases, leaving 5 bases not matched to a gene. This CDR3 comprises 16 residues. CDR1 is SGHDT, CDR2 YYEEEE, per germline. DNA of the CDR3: TGTGCCAGCAGCTTATGGACAGGGGTGACTGGAAACACCATATATTTT. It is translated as CASSLWTGVTGNTIYF.

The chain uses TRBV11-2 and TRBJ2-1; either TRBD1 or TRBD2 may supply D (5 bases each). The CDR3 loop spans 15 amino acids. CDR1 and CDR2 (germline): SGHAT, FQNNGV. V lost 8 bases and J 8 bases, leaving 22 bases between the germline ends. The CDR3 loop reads CASYGGRPGYDEQFF. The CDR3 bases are TGTGCCAGCTATGGGGGTCGCCCCGGGTACGATGAGCAGTTCTTC.

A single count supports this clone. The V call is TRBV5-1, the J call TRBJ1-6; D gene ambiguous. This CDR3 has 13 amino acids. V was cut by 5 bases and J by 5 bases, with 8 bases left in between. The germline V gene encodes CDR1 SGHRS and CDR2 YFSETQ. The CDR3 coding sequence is TGCGCCAGCAGTGGGTCGGATAATTCACCCCTCCACTTT. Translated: CASSGSDNSPLHF.

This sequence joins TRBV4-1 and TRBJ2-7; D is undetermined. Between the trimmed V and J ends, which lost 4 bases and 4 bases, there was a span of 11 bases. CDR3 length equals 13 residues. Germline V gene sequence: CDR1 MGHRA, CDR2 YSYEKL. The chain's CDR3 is CASSREDRYEQYF. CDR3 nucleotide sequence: TGCGCCAGCAGCCGCGAGGACCGTTACGAGCAGTACTTC.

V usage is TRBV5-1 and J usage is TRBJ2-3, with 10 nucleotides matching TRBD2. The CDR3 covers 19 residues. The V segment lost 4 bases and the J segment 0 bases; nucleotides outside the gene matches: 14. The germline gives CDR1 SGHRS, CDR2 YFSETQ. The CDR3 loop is CASSPGHSGGLPSTDTQYF. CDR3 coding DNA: TGCGCCAGCAGCCCAGGGCATAGCGGGGGGTTGCCTAGCACAGATACGCAGTATTTT.

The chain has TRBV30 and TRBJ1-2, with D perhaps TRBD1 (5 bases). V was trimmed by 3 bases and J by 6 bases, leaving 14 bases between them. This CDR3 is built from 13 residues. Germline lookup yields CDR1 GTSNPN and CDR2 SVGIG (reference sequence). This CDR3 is CAWSSQGVDGYTF. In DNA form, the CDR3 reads TGTGCCTGGAGCAGTCAGGGTGTCGATGGCTACACCTTC.

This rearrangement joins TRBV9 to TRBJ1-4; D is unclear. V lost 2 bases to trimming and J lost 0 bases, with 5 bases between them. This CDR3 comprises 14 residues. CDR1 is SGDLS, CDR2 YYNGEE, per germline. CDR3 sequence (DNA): TGTGCCAGCAGCGTTGGACCAACTAATGAAAAACTGTTTTTT. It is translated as CASSVGPTNEKLFF.

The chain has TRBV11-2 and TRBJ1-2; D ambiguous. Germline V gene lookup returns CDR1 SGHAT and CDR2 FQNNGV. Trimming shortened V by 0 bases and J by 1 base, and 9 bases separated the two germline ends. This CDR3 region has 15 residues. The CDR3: CASSLDGAGNYGYTF. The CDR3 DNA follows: TGTGCCAGCAGCTTAGACGGTGCGGGTAACTATGGCTACACCTTC.

The CDR3 protein is CSVKGRKSPYEQYF. CDR3 bases: TGCAGCGTTAAAGGCAGAAAGTCACCCTACGAGCAGTACTTC. The chain combines TRBV29-1 with TRBJ2-5; D gene unclear. Gene TRBJ2-7 matches the end of the DNA better, so the J call may be wrong. Germline lookup yields CDR1 SQVTM and CDR2 ANQGSEA. This CDR3 region has 14 residues.

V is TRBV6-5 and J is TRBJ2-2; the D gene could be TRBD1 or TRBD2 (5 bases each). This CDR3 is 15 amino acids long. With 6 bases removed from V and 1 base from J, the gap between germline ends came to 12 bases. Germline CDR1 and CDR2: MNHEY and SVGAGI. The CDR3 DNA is TGTGCCAGCAGGTCCTGGGGGAAGAACACCGGGGAGCTGTTTTTT. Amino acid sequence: CASRSWGKNTGELFF.

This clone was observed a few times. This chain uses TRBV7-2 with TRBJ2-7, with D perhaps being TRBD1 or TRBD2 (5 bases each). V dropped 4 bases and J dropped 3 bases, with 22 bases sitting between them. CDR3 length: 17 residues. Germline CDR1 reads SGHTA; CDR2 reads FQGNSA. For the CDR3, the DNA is TGTGCCAGCAGCTGGGGCTACGATGGCGGGCTGCTCTACGAGCAGTACTTC. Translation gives CASSWGYDGGLLYEQYF.

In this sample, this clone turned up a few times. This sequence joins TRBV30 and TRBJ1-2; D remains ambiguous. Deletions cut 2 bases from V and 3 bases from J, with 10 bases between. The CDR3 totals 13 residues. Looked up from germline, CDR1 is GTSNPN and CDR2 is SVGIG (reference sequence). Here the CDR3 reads CAWSPATDYGYTF. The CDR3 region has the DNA TGTGCCTGGAGTCCCGCAACAGACTATGGCTACACCTTC.

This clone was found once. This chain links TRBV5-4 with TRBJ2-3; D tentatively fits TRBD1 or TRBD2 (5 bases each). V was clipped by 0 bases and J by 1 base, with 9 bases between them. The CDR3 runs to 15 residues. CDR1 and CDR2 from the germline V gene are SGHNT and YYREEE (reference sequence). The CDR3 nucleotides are TGTGCCAGCAGCTTGGCTCCGGGGCGCACAGATACGCAGTATTTT. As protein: CASSLAPGRTDTQYF.

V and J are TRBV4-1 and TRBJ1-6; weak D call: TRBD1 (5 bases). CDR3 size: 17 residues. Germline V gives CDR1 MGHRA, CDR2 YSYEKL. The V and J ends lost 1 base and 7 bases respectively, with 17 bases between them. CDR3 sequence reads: CASSQGKGEPWNSPLHF. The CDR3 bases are TGCGCCAGCAGCCAAGGGAAAGGGGAACCATGGAATTCACCCCTCCACTTT.

The CDR3 nucleotides read TGTGCCAGCAGGCGGACCAGGGGAGCTGGAAACACCATATATTTT. It encodes CASRRTRGAGNTIYF. This sequence joins TRBV2 and TRBJ1-3; weak D call: TRBD1 (6 bases). Per germline, CDR1 SNHLY and CDR2 FYNNEI. CDR3 length: 15 residues. V was cut by 6 bases and J by 2 bases, with 14 bases left in between.

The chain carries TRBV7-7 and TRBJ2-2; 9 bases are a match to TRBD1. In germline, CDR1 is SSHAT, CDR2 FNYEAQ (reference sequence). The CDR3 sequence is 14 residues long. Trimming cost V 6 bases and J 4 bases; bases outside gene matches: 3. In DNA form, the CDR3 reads TGTGCCAGCAGGCCGGGACAGGGCACCGGGGAGCTGTTTTTT. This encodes CASRPGQGTGELFF.

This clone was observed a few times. CDR3 in amino acids: CASSLSTGGSYGYTF. The CDR3 DNA reads TGTGCCAGCAGCTTAAGTACAGGGGGCTCCTATGGCTACACCTTC. The J gene is TRBJ1-2, the V gene TRBV5-4; 9 nucleotides line up with TRBD1. This CDR3 contains 15 residues. V was pared by 2 bases and J by 4 bases, with 6 bases of the junction left unmatched. Germline V gene sequence: CDR1 SGHNT, CDR2 YYREEE (reference sequence).

The CDR3 here is CASSQYKARDTQYF. DNA for the CDR3: TGTGCCAGCAGCCAGTACAAAGCCCGGGATACGCAGTATTTT. The chain employs TRBV14 and TRBJ2-3; D gene unclear. The CDR3 length is 14 residues. Trimming shortened V by 3 bases and J by 6 bases, and 13 bases separated the two germline ends. Germline values: CDR1 SGHDN, CDR2 FVKESK.

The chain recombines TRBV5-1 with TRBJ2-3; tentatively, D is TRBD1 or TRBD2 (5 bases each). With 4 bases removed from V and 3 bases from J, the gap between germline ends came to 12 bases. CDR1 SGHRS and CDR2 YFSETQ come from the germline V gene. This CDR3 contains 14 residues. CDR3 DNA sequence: TGCGCCAGCAGCCCCGGGACCGGGACAGATACGCAGTATTTT. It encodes CASSPGTGTDTQYF.

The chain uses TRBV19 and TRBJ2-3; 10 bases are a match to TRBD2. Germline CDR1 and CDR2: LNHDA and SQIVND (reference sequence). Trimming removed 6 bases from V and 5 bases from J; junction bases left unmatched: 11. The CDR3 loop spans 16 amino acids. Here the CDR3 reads CASSRTSGNTLDTQYF. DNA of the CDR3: TGTGCCAGTAGCCGGACTAGCGGAAATACTCTAGATACGCAGTATTTT.

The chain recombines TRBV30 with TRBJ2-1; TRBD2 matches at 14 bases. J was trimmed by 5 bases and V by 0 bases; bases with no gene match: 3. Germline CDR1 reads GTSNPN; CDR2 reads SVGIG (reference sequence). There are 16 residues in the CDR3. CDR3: CAWSVLGLAGDNEQFF. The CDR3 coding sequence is TGTGCCTGGAGTGTACTGGGACTAGCGGGGGACAATGAGCAGTTCTTC.

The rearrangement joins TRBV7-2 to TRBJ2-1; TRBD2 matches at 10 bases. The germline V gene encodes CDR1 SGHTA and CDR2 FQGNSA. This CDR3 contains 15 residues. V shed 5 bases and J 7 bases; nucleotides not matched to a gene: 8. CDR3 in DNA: TGTGCCAGCAGCCTCAGCGGGGGGGTCGGAAATGAGCAGTTCTTC. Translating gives CASSLSGGVGNEQFF.

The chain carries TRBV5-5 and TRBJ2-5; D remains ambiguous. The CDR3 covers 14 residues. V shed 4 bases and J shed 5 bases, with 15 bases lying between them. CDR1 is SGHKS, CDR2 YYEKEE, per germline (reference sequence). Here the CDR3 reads CASSNWWQQETQYF. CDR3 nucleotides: TGTGCCAGCAGCAATTGGTGGCAGCAGGAGACCCAGTACTTC.

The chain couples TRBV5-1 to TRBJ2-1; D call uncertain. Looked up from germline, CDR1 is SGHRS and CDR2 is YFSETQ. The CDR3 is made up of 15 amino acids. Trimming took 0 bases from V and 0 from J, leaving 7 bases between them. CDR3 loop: CASSLEPGSYNEQFF. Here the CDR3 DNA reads TGCGCCAGCAGCTTGGAGCCAGGCTCCTACAATGAGCAGTTCTTC.